This T cell receptor beta chain was sequenced for a study of control samples from healthy donors and cancer patients. Sequencing used immunoSEQ multiplex PCR; TCRdb keeps in-frame clones, though not all of them. The sample lists 150,000 to 200,000 clones, about 90% seen once, with 1.2% to 1.5% in the top ten. Of note for this clone: Additional DNA sequences in this sample encode the identical CDR3.

The CDR3 covers 18 residues. The V segment lost 8 bases and the J segment 2 bases; nucleotides outside the gene matches: 12. The germline V gene encodes CDR1 ENHRY and CDR2 SYGVKD. The sequenced material came from blood. The receptor's source is a woman between 50 and 59 years old in good health. The chain recombines TRBV10-3 with TRBJ2-6; 10 bases are a match to TRBD1. In DNA form, the CDR3 reads TGTGCCATCCAGACGGACAGGGGGGTAGGGGCTGGGGCCAACGTCCTGACTTTC. As protein: CAIQTDRGVGAGANVLTF.